This TCR beta chain was documented in a study of graft-versus-host responses after intestinal transplantation. The wider study: Following induction with anti-thymocyte globulin, all recipients were given tacrolimus and steroids for about three years.

Turning to this clone: The target antigen is unknown.

The data were produced by immunoSEQ multiplex PCR, yet TCRdb's version contains in-frame clones alone and is incomplete. The table records some 97,000 clones, over 75% of them present only once. Study-level findings and limits: Present in recipient marrow, GvH clones included some that appeared first in ileum or blood. Where graft-donor T cell macrochimerism was present, patients had high graft-versus-host to host-versus-graft clonal ratios in allografts. Researchers found peak circulating GvH clone levels linked to early post-transplant HvG declines.

V lost 8 bases, J lost 8 bases, and 14 bases stayed unmatched. CDR1 is MDHEN and CDR2 is SYDVKM in the germline V gene. The CDR3 is made up of 15 amino acids. The chain is built from TRBV28 and TRBJ2-3, with 9 bases identical to TRBD2. The TCR comes from a human donor who was the organ donor for an intestinal transplant. Sample: unstimulated CD4+ T cells sorted from spleen or lymph node cells, taken before transplant. CDR3 sequence reads: CASGGRGGSIGTQYF. The CDR3, as DNA: TGTGCCAGCGGCGGGCGGGGGGGAAGTATCGGTACGCAGTATTTT. Complete variable domain (other parts from reference TRBV28 and TRBJ2-3): DVKVTQSSRYLVKRTGEKVFLECVQDMDHENMFWYRQDPGLGLRLIYFSYDVKMKEKGDIPEGYSVSREKKERFSLILESASTNQTSMYLCASGGRGGSIGTQYFGPGTRLTVL.